The 8 T cell receptor beta chains given below trace back to one sample, sequenced in a study of T cell responses to AZD1222 COVID-19 vaccine. Generated by immunoSEQ multiplex PCR, the TCRdb table keeps only in-frame clones and is missing some. The sample lists about 140,000 clones; approximately 85% were seen once. Here the sequenced sample was peripheral blood, taken 28 days after the second dose of the MenACWY control vaccine. These receptors were obtained from an adult who received the MenACWY meningococcal vaccine as a control.

This clone turned up a few times. V and J are TRBV7-2 and TRBJ2-7; no firm D call. Per the germline V gene, CDR1 is SGHTA and CDR2 is FQGNSA. There are 12 residues in the CDR3. V was clipped by 5 bases and J by 0 bases, with 5 bases between them. CDR3 sequence (DNA): TGTGCCAGCAGCCCCAGCTCCTACGAGCAGTACTTC. Protein: CASSPSSYEQYF.

This chain joins TRBV7-2 and TRBJ1-1; the D is unclear. Germline V gene data show CDR1 as SGHTA and CDR2 as FQGNSA. Trimming stripped 5 bases from V and 6 bases from J, with 10 bases between. This CDR3 spans 12 amino acids. CDR3 nucleotide sequence: TGTGCCAGCAGCCGAGTAAGGGCTGAAGCTTTCTTT. Translated, it gives CASSRVRAEAFF.

The chain is built from TRBV5-1 and TRBJ1-2; D gene uncertain. The ends were cut back, 4 bases at V and 2 bases at J, with 9 bases in the middle. The germline V gene encodes CDR1 SGHRS and CDR2 YFSETQ. The length of the CDR3 is 13 residues. This CDR3 reads CASSVDPNYGYTF. DNA for the CDR3: TGCGCCAGCAGCGTGGACCCAAACTATGGCTACACCTTC.

This chain uses TRBV18 with TRBJ1-3; 11 nucleotides agree with TRBD1. Germline V CDR1 and CDR2: KGHSH, LQKENI. Trimming removed 6 bases from V and 2 bases from J; junction bases left unmatched: 12. The CDR3 is made up of 18 amino acids. The CDR3 region has the DNA TGTGCCAGCTCTCGGACAGGGGGCCACGGTGACCCTGGAAACACCATATATTTT. Protein: CASSRTGGHGDPGNTIYF.

This clone was found a few times. The rearrangement joins TRBV5-8 to TRBJ1-5, with D possibly being TRBD1 (6 bases). Per germline, CDR1 SGHTS and CDR2 YDEGEE. V was cut by 4 bases and J by 1 base, with 12 bases left in between. This CDR3 contains 15 residues. This CDR3 reads CASSPYRESNQPQHF. The CDR3 DNA reads TGTGCCAGCAGCCCCTACAGGGAGAGCAATCAGCCCCAGCATTTT. The full variable domain, in which reference TRBV5-8 and TRBJ1-5 provide the parts outside the CDR3, is EAGVTQSPTHLIKTRGQQATLRCSPISGHTSVYWYQQALGLGLQFLLWYDEGEERNRGNFPPRFSGRQFPNYSSELNVNALELEDSALYLCASSPYRESNQPQHFGDGTRLSIL.

The CDR3 loop reads CASRTGFEKLFF. In nucleotides, the CDR3 is TGTGCCAGCAGGACAGGGTTTGAAAAACTGTTTTTT. The J gene is TRBJ1-4, the V gene TRBV2, with TRBD1 identical over 7 bases. V lost 6 bases to trimming and J lost 7 bases; unmatched junction nucleotides: 2. Germline CDR1 SNHLY, CDR2 FYNNEI. The CDR3 length is 12 residues.

V is TRBV5-5 and J is TRBJ1-6, with 9 bases fitting TRBD1. This CDR3 comprises 15 residues. CDR1 is SGHKS and CDR2 is YYEKEE in the germline V gene (reference sequence). After removal of 4 bases from V and 7 bases from J, the junction contained 6 bases not matched to a gene. Here the CDR3 reads CASSLGGTGNSPLHF. CDR3 nucleotides: TGTGCCAGCAGCCTAGGAGGGACAGGGAATTCACCCCTCCACTTT.

This chain connects TRBV10-1 to TRBJ2-1, with D uncertain. This CDR3 comprises 14 residues. Germline CDR1 is WNHNN and CDR2 is SYGVQD (reference sequence). Trimming pared 3 bases from V and 3 bases from J, leaving 9 bases between. This chain's CDR3 is CASSELILYNEQFF. Written as DNA, the CDR3 is TGCGCCAGCAGTGAACTGATCCTCTACAATGAGCAGTTCTTC.